This T cell receptor (beta chain) emerged from a study of T cells after yellow fever vaccination. Study summary: Each low-cell-number fraction was prepared by means of SMART-Seq v4 Ultra Low Input. Overall study results and limits: Abundant contaminating clonotypes from the bulk population could appear in FACS-sorted repertoires. Post-booster samples contained most primary-vaccination clones (just under 98% CD4, about 90% CD8).

Trimming stripped 4 bases from V and 4 bases from J, with 15 bases between. CDR1 and CDR2 (germline): SGHRS, YFSETQ. The CDR3 is 15 amino acids. This clonotype was found a few times. Its antigen is undetermined. TCRdb re-called the 5' RACE reads through MiXCR, storing one row per CDR3 protein. Of about 340,000 distinct CDR3 sequences in the sample, roughly an eighth were seen once. The specimen was CD4+ T cells sorted from PBMCs, collected 15 days after the yellow fever booster vaccination. The chain recombines TRBV5-1 with TRBJ2-1; no reliable D call. This clonotype originated in a man younger than 30 who received the YFV17D yellow fever vaccine. The CDR3 DNA is TGCGCCAGCAGCCCGGTGCCAGGTTCGTACAATGAGCAGTTCTTC. Translating it yields CASSPVPGSYNEQFF. Drawing the rest from reference TRBV5-1 and TRBJ2-1, the complete variable domain is KAGVTQTPRYLIKTRGQQVTLSCSPISGHRSVSWYQQTPGQGLQFLFEYFSETQRNKGNFPGRFSGRQFSNSRSEMNVSTLELGDSALYLCASSPVPGSYNEQFFGPGTRLTVL.